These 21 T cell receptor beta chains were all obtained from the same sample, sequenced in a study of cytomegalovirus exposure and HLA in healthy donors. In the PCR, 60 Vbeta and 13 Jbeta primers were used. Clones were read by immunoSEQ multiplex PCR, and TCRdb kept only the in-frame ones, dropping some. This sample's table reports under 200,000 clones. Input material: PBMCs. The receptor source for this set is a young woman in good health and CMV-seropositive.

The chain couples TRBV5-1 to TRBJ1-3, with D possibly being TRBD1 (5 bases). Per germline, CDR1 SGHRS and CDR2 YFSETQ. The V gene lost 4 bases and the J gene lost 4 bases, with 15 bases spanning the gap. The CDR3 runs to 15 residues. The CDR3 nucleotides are TGCGCCAGCAGCGACGACGGGGGTACGGGAAACACCATATATTTT. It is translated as CASSDDGGTGNTIYF.

CDR3 loop: CAWSVSRQGITEAFF. CDR3 in DNA: TGTGCCTGGAGTGTATCCCGACAGGGGATCACTGAAGCTTTCTTT. The gene calls are TRBV30 and TRBJ1-1, with 8 bases aligning to TRBD1. J was trimmed by 4 bases and V by 0 bases; bases with no gene match: 7. This CDR3 is 15 amino acids long. Per germline, CDR1 GTSNPN and CDR2 SVGIG (reference sequence).

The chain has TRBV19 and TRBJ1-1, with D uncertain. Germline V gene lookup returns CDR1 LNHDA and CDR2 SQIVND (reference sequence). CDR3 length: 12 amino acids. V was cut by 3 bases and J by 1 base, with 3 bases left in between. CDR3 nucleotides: TGTGCCAGTAGTATGAGGAACACTGAAGCTTTCTTT. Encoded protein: CASSMRNTEAFF.

The CDR3 bases are TGTGCCAGCAGCAAAGGACAGGGCTTTGAAGCTTTCTTT. Its translation is CASSKGQGFEAFF. V is TRBV5-4 and J is TRBJ1-1; TRBD1 agrees at 8 bases. CDR1 is SGHNT and CDR2 is YYREEE in the germline V gene (reference sequence). This CDR3 has 13 residues. V shed 4 bases, J shed 7 bases, and the junction held 6 bases outside the gene matches.

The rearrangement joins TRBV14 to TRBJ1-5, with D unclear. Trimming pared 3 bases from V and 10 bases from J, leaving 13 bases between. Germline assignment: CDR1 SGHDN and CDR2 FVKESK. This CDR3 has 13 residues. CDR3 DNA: TGTGCCAGCAGCCAGCTGATAGGAGGACCCCAGCATTTT. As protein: CASSQLIGGPQHF.

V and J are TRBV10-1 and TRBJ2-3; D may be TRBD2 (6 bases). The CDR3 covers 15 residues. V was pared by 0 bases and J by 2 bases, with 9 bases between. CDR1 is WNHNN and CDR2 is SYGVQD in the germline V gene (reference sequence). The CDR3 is CASSESRRVTDTQYF. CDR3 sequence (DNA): TGCGCCAGCAGTGAGTCGAGGAGGGTCACAGATACGCAGTATTTT.

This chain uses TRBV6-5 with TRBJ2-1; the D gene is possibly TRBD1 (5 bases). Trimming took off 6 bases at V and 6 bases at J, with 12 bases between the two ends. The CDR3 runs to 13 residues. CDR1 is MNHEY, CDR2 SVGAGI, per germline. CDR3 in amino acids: CASSSQGGNEQFF. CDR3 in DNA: TGTGCCAGCAGCAGTCAGGGCGGCAATGAGCAGTTCTTC.

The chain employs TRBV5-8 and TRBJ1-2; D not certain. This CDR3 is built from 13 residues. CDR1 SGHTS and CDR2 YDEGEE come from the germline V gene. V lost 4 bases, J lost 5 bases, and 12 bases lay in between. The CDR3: CASSGLVSYGYTF. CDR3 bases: TGTGCCAGCAGCGGTCTAGTGAGTTATGGCTACACCTTC.

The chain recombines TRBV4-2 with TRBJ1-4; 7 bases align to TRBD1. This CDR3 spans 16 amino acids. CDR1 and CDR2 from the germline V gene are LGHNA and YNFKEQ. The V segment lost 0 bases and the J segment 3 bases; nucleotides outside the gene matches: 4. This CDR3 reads CASSQDGGTANEKLFF. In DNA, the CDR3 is TGTGCCAGCAGCCAAGATGGAGGGACAGCTAATGAAAAACTGTTTTTT.

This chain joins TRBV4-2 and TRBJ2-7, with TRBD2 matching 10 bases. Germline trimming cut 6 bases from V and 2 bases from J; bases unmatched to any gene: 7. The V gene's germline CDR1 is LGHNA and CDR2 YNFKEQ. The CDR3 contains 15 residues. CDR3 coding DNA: TGTGCCAGCAGTCGAGGACTAGCGGACGCCTACGAGCAGTACTTC. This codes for CASSRGLADAYEQYF.

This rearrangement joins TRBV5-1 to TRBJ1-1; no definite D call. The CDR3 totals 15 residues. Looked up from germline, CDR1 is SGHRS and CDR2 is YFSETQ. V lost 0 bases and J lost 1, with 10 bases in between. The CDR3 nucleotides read TGCGCCAGCAGCTTGGATGCGGGGTCGAACACTGAAGCTTTCTTT. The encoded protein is CASSLDAGSNTEAFF.

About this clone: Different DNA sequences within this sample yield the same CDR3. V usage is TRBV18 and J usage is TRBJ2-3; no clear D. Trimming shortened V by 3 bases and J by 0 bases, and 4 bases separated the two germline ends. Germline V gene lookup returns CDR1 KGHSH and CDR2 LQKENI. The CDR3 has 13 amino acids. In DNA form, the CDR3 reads TGTGCCAGCTCACCTTCTAGCACAGATACGCAGTATTTT. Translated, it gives CASSPSSTDTQYF.

The CDR3 sequence is CASSFQTDTQYF. Here the CDR3 DNA reads TGTGCCAGCAGCTTCCAGACAGATACGCAGTATTTT. The rearrangement uses TRBV7-9 and TRBJ2-3; D is undetermined. Germline values: CDR1 SEHNR, CDR2 FQNEAQ (reference sequence). Trimming pared 3 bases from V and 3 bases from J, leaving 4 bases between. This CDR3 region has 12 residues.

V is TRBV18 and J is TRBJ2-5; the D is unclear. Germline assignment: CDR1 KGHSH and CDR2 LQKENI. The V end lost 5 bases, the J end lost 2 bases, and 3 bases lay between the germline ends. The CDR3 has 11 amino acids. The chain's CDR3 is CASSTQETQYF. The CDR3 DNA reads TGTGCCAGCTCAACACAAGAGACCCAGTACTTC.

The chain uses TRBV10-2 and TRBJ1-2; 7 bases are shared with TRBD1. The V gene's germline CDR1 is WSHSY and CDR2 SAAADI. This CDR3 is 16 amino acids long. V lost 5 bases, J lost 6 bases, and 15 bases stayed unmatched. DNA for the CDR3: TGCGCCAGCAGTACCCGAAAGACAGGGACCTTTGATGGCTACACCTTC. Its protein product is CASSTRKTGTFDGYTF.

The CDR3 region is CASSQQKTGYGNTIYF. The CDR3 DNA reads TGTGCCAGCAGCCAGCAAAAGACAGGATACGGAAACACCATATATTTT. This chain joins TRBV7-9 and TRBJ1-3; the D gene is possibly TRBD1 (6 bases). The CDR3 extends over 16 amino acids. Germline V CDR1 and CDR2: SEHNR, FQNEAQ (reference sequence). V was trimmed by 5 bases and J by 4 bases, leaving 18 bases between them.

CDR3 loop: CASSPGVGRRGYTF. CDR3 sequence (DNA): TGTGCCAGCAGTCCGGGGGTGGGGCGGCGGGGCTACACCTTC. The chain combines TRBV27 with TRBJ1-2; possibly TRBD1 for D (5 bases). Germline CDR1 is MNHEY and CDR2 is SMNVEV (reference sequence). The CDR3 covers 14 residues. V was pared by 5 bases and J by 8 bases, with 18 bases between.

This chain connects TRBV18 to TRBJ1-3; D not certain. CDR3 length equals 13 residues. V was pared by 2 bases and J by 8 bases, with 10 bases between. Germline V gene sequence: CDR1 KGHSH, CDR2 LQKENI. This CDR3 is CASSPIAGDTIYF. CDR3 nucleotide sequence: TGTGCCAGCTCACCAATAGCGGGAGACACCATATATTTT.

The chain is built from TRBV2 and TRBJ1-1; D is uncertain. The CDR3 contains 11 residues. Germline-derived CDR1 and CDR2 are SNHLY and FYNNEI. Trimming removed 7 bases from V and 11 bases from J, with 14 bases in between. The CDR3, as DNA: TGTGCCAGCACCGGAGGGCAGTCGGCTTTCTTT. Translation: CASTGGQSAFF.

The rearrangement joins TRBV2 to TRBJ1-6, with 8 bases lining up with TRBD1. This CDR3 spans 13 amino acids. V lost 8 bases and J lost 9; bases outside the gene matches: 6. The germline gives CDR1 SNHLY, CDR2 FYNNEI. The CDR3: CASEGTGLSPLHF. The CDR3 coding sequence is TGTGCCAGCGAAGGGACAGGCCTTTCACCCCTCCACTTT.

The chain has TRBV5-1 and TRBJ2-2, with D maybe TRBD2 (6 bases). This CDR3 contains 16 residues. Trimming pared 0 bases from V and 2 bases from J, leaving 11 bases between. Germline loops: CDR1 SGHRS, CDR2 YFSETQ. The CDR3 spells CASSLGSGLNTGELFF. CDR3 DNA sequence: TGCGCCAGCAGCTTGGGTTCCGGACTAAACACCGGGGAGCTGTTTTTT.